These 21 T cell receptor beta chains originate from one sample sequenced in a study of CDR3 diversity in severe acne. Via MiXCR, TCRdb re-called the PCR reads, giving one row per CDR3 protein. The profile covers approximately 90,000 distinct CDR3 sequences, with around 50% appearing a single time and around 9.1% taken by the ten largest. Sequencing was done on a sample of blood. The source of these receptors is a male donor in good health, serving as a control.

At least ten counts were recorded for this clonotype. The chain joins TRBV25-1 to TRBJ2-2; 9 bases are shared with TRBD2. Trimming at V came to 4 bases and at J to 6 bases, leaving 12 bases not matched to a gene. The length of the CDR3 is 17 residues. The germline V gene has CDR1 MGHDK and CDR2 SYGVNS. DNA of the CDR3: TGTGCCAGCAGTGGCTTCTTTAGCGGGAGATCCGCCGGGGAGCTGTTTTTT. Its protein product is CASSGFFSGRSAGELFF. The whole variable domain, remainder taken from reference TRBV25-1 and TRBJ2-2, is EADIYQTPRYLVIGTGKKITLECSQTMGHDKMYWYQQDPGMELHLIHYSYGVNSTEKGDLSSESTVSRIRTEHFPLTLESARPSHTSQYLCASSGFFSGRSAGELFFGEGSRLTVL.

This clonotype was counted only a few times. The gene calls are TRBV5-5 and TRBJ1-6, with a weak D call TRBD1 (5 bases). This CDR3 has 15 amino acids. Germline lookup yields CDR1 SGHKS and CDR2 YYEKEE (reference sequence). The V and J ends lost 5 bases and 10 bases respectively, with 19 bases between them. The CDR3 DNA is TGTGCCAGCAGTTTATCCGGGGACGTAGTCTCACCCCTCCACTTT. It encodes CASSLSGDVVSPLHF.

A remark on this clonotype: This may come from a read error, since a much larger clone is one base off. The V call is TRBV24-1, the J call TRBJ1-5; weak D call: TRBD1 (5 bases). The CDR3 length is 14 residues. V gave up 6 bases and J gave up 3 bases, with 11 bases separating them. From germline, CDR1 is KGHDR and CDR2 SFDVKD. The CDR3 bases are TGTGCCACCAGTTCAGGGAAGGTCAATCAGCCCCAGCATTTT. This encodes CATSSGKVNQPQHF.

The table lists this clonotype with a count of one. The rearrangement uses TRBV6-6 and TRBJ1-2; maybe TRBD1 (5 bases). CDR3 length equals 14 residues. Germline assignment: CDR1 MNHNY and CDR2 SVGAGI (reference sequence). V was trimmed by 5 bases and J by 4 bases, leaving 14 bases between them. CDR3 in amino acids: CASSLPRGSYGYTF. The CDR3 nucleotides read TGTGCCAGCAGTCTCCCCCGGGGGTCCTATGGCTACACCTTC.

This clonotype was recorded many times. This rearrangement joins TRBV18 to TRBJ1-6; D unresolved. Trimming shortened V by 2 bases and J by 14 bases, and 13 bases separated the two germline ends. Germline-derived CDR1 and CDR2 are KGHSH and LQKENI. CDR3 length: 13 amino acids. For the CDR3, the DNA is TGTGCCAGCTCACCATCCGTGGCAGAATCCCTCCACTTT. Amino acids: CASSPSVAESLHF.

The chain uses TRBV28 and TRBJ2-5, with no clear D. The CDR3 extends over 13 amino acids. The V gene lost 5 bases and the J gene lost 5 bases, with 12 bases spanning the gap. Per the germline V gene, CDR1 is MDHEN and CDR2 is SYDVKM. The CDR3 region has the DNA TGTGCCAGCAGTACTCGGTTGGATGAGACCCAGTACTTC. Amino acid sequence: CASSTRLDETQYF.

This clonotype was seen at least ten times. This chain links TRBV5-1 with TRBJ1-6, with D tentatively TRBD1 (6 bases). V gave up 2 bases and J gave up 7 bases, with 7 bases separating them. The CDR3 sequence is 13 residues long. Germline V CDR1 and CDR2: SGHRS, YFSETQ. This CDR3 reads CASSLTGNSPLHF. In nucleotides, the CDR3 is TGCGCCAGCAGCTTAACAGGGAATTCACCCCTCCACTTT.

V is TRBV19 and J is TRBJ2-7; D assignment may be TRBD1 or TRBD2 (6 bases each). Germline-derived CDR1 and CDR2 are LNHDA and SQIVND (reference sequence). The V gene lost 4 bases and the J gene lost 7 bases, with 20 bases spanning the gap. The CDR3 consists of 15 residues. In nucleotides, the CDR3 is TGTGCCAGTAGTAACGGGGGCGGCTCCTACAATGAGCAGTACTTC. Protein sequence: CASSNGGGSYNEQYF.

This clonotype was recorded a few times. The chain uses TRBV2 and TRBJ1-6; tentative D call: TRBD1 (6 bases). CDR3 size: 15 residues. Trimming left V 7 bases short and J 8 bases short, with 18 bases between. Germline loops: CDR1 SNHLY, CDR2 FYNNEI. CDR3: CASTEHLDSYSPLHF. CDR3 nucleotides: TGTGCCAGCACCGAACATTTGGACAGTTATTCACCCCTCCACTTT.

This clonotype was detected a few times. CDR3 region: CASSAGTNYEQYF. CDR3 DNA: TGTGCCAGCAGCGCAGGGACAAACTACGAGCAGTACTTC. This chain links TRBV9 with TRBJ2-7; D is perhaps TRBD1 (6 bases). Germline assignment: CDR1 SGDLS and CDR2 YYNGEE. Trimming stripped 3 bases from V and 3 bases from J, with 10 bases between. CDR3 length: 13 amino acids.

The rearrangement joins TRBV5-4 to TRBJ2-1; D is perhaps TRBD1 or TRBD2 (6 bases each). Between the trimmed V and J ends, which lost 2 bases and 4 bases, there was a span of 16 bases. Germline CDR1 reads SGHNT; CDR2 reads YYREEE (reference sequence). The CDR3 has 16 residues. CDR3 DNA sequence: TGTGCCAGCAGCTTTGAGGGGGGACTCGGTTACAATGAGCAGTTCTTC. Translated, it gives CASSFEGGLGYNEQFF. The whole variable domain, filled in from reference TRBV5-4 and TRBJ2-1, reads ETGVTQSPTHLIKTRGQQVTLRCSSQSGHNTVSWYQQALGQGPQFIFQYYREEENGRGNFPPRFSGLQFPNYSSELNVNALELDDSALYLCASSFEGGLGYNEQFFGPGTRLTVL.

This chain links TRBV20-1 with TRBJ1-3; D is unclear. The germline V gene encodes CDR1 DFQATT and CDR2 SNEGSKA (reference sequence). CDR3 length: 15 residues. Trimming pared 3 bases from V and 0 bases from J, leaving 12 bases between. CDR3 amino acids: CSARDPGPSGNTIYF. CDR3 DNA: TGCAGTGCTAGGGACCCAGGACCCTCTGGAAACACCATATATTTT.

V is TRBV4-2 and J is TRBJ2-7, with 9 bases that match TRBD2. V gave up 1 base and J gave up 6 bases; unmatched junction bases: 7. The CDR3 totals 15 residues. CDR1 and CDR2 (germline): LGHNA, YNFKEQ. CDR3 DNA sequence: TGTGCCAGCAGCCAAGGGGACAGCGGGAGGAGCGAGCAGTACTTC. This translates into CASSQGDSGRSEQYF.

The chain carries TRBV2 and TRBJ2-7, with a possible D match to TRBD2 (5 bases). The CDR3 extends over 12 amino acids. CDR1 SNHLY and CDR2 FYNNEI come from the germline V gene. Trimming stripped 1 base from V and 9 bases from J, with 10 bases between. CDR3 sequence reads: CASSEDSAGQYF. The CDR3 bases are TGTGCCAGCAGTGAAGATAGCGCAGGGCAGTACTTC.

J is TRBJ2-6 and V is TRBV20-1; TRBD2 aligns across 11 bases. In germline, CDR1 is DFQATT, CDR2 SNEGSKA (reference sequence). V trimming: 2 bases; J trimming: 14 bases; junction bases outside the gene matches: 8. The CDR3 is made up of 14 amino acids. CDR3 nucleotides: TGCAGTGCTAGAACTAGCGGGAGTGTAATGCTCCTGACTTTC. Amino acid sequence: CSARTSGSVMLLTF.

This clonotype has a handful of counts. The J gene is TRBJ2-5, the V gene TRBV5-1, with D perhaps given as TRBD1 or TRBD2 (5 bases each). Germline V CDR1 and CDR2: SGHRS, YFSETQ. The V end lost 4 bases, the J end lost 5 bases, and 12 bases lay between the germline ends. CDR3 length equals 13 residues. As DNA, the CDR3 is TGCGCCAGCAGCCCGGGACCCTCTGAGACCCAGTACTTC. Its protein is CASSPGPSETQYF.

This chain links TRBV10-1 with TRBJ2-7, with D possibly TRBD1 on 6 matching bases. The ends were cut back, 2 bases at V and 7 bases at J, with 15 bases in the middle. The CDR3 runs to 14 residues. In germline, CDR1 is WNHNN, CDR2 SYGVQD (reference sequence). The CDR3 protein is CASSEVAGVEEQYF. CDR3 DNA sequence: TGCGCCAGCAGTGAGGTGGCAGGGGTGGAGGAGCAGTACTTC.

This clonotype occurred once. An end of the junction does not agree with germline; a read error may underlie this. The V and J genes are TRBV20-1 and TRBJ2-1; 12 bases align to TRBD2. The CDR3 is 14 residues long. Per the germline V gene, CDR1 is DFQATT and CDR2 is SNEGSKA (reference sequence). CDR3 DNA: TGCAGTGCTCGCAAGACTAGCGGGAGTAGCCGACTTGTCTTC. Translating gives CSARKTSGSSRLVF.

In its sample, this clonotype was seen many times. V usage is TRBV12-3 or TRBV12-4 and J usage is TRBJ2-7, with D possibly matching TRBD1 (5 bases). The CDR3 is 13 residues long. V dropped 3 bases and J dropped 3 bases, with 9 bases sitting between them. Written as DNA, the CDR3 is TGTGCCAGCAGTTTCGGGCAGGGCTACGAGCAGTACTTC. It translates to CASSFGQGYEQYF.

This clonotype was counted a few times. CDR3 in amino acids: CASSLSVQETQYF. The CDR3 region has the DNA TGTGCCAGCAGTTTATCTGTTCAAGAGACCCAGTACTTC. This chain uses TRBV27 with TRBJ2-5; D gene uncertain. V was shortened by 0 bases and J by 2 bases, with 4 bases between the two germline ends. In germline, CDR1 is MNHEY, CDR2 SMNVEV (reference sequence). The CDR3 is made up of 13 amino acids.

V and J are TRBV6-5 and TRBJ2-1; 7 positions agree with TRBD1. Trimming at V came to 5 bases and at J to 7 bases, leaving 5 bases not matched to a gene. The CDR3 is 13 residues long. Germline V CDR1 and CDR2: MNHEY, SVGAGI. The DNA for the CDR3 is TGTGCCAGCAGTACAGGGGCCATAAATGAGCAGTTCTTC. Translation gives CASSTGAINEQFF.